This note documents a single TCR beta chain sequence. The antigen is undetermined. In the PCR, 60 Vbeta and 13 Jbeta primers were used. Generated by immunoSEQ multiplex PCR, the TCRdb table keeps only in-frame clones and is missing some. The sample contains 160,000 or so clones, 65% to 80% of which appear only once. These data originate in a study of cytomegalovirus exposure and HLA in healthy donors. Study-wide points: Cytomegalovirus association was assigned to approximately 160 TCR beta chains. The CMV antigen specificity of a few CMV-associated chains was confirmed through in vitro analysis. Apparent HLA restriction characterized most CMV-associated TCR beta chains in a later analysis. Diagnosis of cytomegalovirus status made by the classifier reportedly showed high specificity and sensitivity.

Germline lookup yields CDR1 MDHEN and CDR2 SYDVKM. CDR3 size: 12 residues. What was sequenced was PBMCs. The sequence was collected from a woman between 40 and 50 years old in good health and CMV-seronegative. The rearrangement joins TRBV28 to TRBJ2-5; tentatively, D is TRBD1 (6 bases). The J call is uncertain, as TRBJ2-7 better fits the DNA end. CDR3 residues: CATAGTSYEQYF. The CDR3 DNA is TGTGCCACCGCCGGGACATCCTACGAGCAGTACTTC.